A single sample is the source of the 6 T cell receptor beta chains below, sequenced in a study of shared clonotypes between healthy human individuals. Profiled with immunoSEQ multiplex PCR; TCRdb holds only in-frame clones, not every one. The sample comprises some 1 million clones, more than 60% of which are singletons, and about 1.5% rests with the top ten. Sequenced material: memory CD4+ T cells sorted from blood. Described subset: CD45RA-negative fraction. The receptors were gathered from a man aged 18 to 29 in good health.

There are a few counts of this clone. The rearrangement joins TRBV4-3 to TRBJ2-3; 7 bases line up with TRBD2. Germline loops: CDR1 LGHNA, CDR2 YSLEER. This CDR3 is 15 amino acids long. V was pared by 1 base and J by 4 bases, with 5 bases of the junction left unmatched. CDR3 amino acids: CASSQVGGSSDTQYF. Written as DNA, the CDR3 is TGCGCCAGCAGCCAAGTGGGCGGGAGCTCAGATACGCAGTATTTT.

This rearrangement joins TRBV19 to TRBJ2-7; D could derive from TRBD1 or TRBD2 (5 bases each). The germline CDR1 and CDR2 sequences are LNHDA and SQIVND (reference sequence). This CDR3 contains 12 residues. Trimming stripped 3 bases from V and 4 bases from J, with 7 bases between. The CDR3 loop reads CASSIWGYEQYF. DNA of the CDR3: TGTGCCAGTAGTATTTGGGGGTACGAGCAGTACTTC. Filled out from reference TRBV19 and TRBJ2-7, the complete variable domain reads DGGITQSPKYLFRKEGQNVTLSCEQNLNHDAMYWYRQDPGQGLRLIYYSQIVNDFQKGDIAEGYSVSREKKESFPLTVTSAQKNPTAFYLCASSIWGYEQYFGPGTRLTVT.

The chain links TRBV2 to TRBJ1-3, with no clear D. Looked up from germline, CDR1 is SNHLY and CDR2 is FYNNEI. V was cut by 6 bases and J by 2 bases, with 11 bases left in between. This CDR3 has 14 amino acids. CDR3 sequence (DNA): TGTGCCAGCAGGTCAAGGGAGGCTGGAAACACCATATATTTT. Its translation: CASRSREAGNTIYF.

V usage is TRBV5-1 and J usage is TRBJ2-3; D is possibly TRBD2 (6 bases). Germline CDR1 and CDR2: SGHRS and YFSETQ. V was trimmed by 0 bases and J by 3 bases, leaving 14 bases between them. This CDR3 comprises 16 residues. CDR3: CASSLGWRGNTDTQYF. The CDR3 bases are TGCGCCAGCAGCTTGGGTTGGCGGGGAAATACAGATACGCAGTATTTT.

A single count supports this clone. The chain couples TRBV30 to TRBJ1-2; D might be TRBD1 (6 bases). Germline CDR1 reads GTSNPN; CDR2 reads SVGIG (reference sequence). V shed 4 bases and J shed 7 bases, with 13 bases lying between them. This CDR3 contains 12 residues. CDR3 DNA sequence: TGTGCCTGGAACAGGGTTTCAATTGGCTACACCTTC. This gives the protein CAWNRVSIGYTF.

To note about this clone: Germline is not matched at one junction end, which may reflect a read error. The genes are TRBV7-8 and TRBJ2-2, with 8 bases fitting TRBD2. Germline V gene lookup returns CDR1 SGHVS and CDR2 FQNEAQ. CDR3 length: 13 amino acids. The DNA for the CDR3 is TGTGCCAGTTTACTAGCGGAACACCGGGGAGCTGTTTTT. Amino acid sequence: CASLLAEHRGAVF.